This TCR beta chain was obtained from a study of identical twins. TCRdb reprocessed the 5' RACE reads via MiXCR and lists one record per CDR3 protein. The table records fewer than 250,000 distinct CDR3 sequences, around 6.6% of them present only once. Study-level results: It was cross-sectional statistical analysis, not following the same donors, that the conclusions relied on. Cord blood beta clonotypes that were abundant carried fewer insertions, and memory repertoires showed no such trend.

This clonotype has just a few counts. Its antigen is unidentified. Germline V gives CDR1 LGHDT, CDR2 YNNKEL (reference sequence). Trimming left V 4 bases short and J 1 base short, with 10 bases between. The CDR3 covers 14 residues. This same sample was also taken into another study, of yellow fever vaccine responses in identical twins.

The chain combines TRBV3-1 with TRBJ2-5; D unresolved. The sequence derives from a woman under 30 in good health. The specimen was memory (CD45RO+) T cells sorted from blood. CDR3 sequence reads: CASSLNRPQETQYF. The CDR3 DNA follows: TGTGCCAGCAGCCTCAACAGACCCCAAGAGACCCAGTACTTC.